This paragraph covers one T cell receptor beta chain sequence. Its antigen is unknown. Use of 60 Vbeta and 13 Jbeta primers characterized the PCR. Profiled with immunoSEQ multiplex PCR; TCRdb holds only in-frame clones, not every one. The table counts about 59,000 clones; roughly 4.8% lies in the top ten. Trimming cost V 0 bases and J 4 bases; bases outside gene matches: 13. The V gene's germline CDR1 is MGHRA and CDR2 YSYEKL. This CDR3 is built from 19 residues. The entry originates in a study of cytomegalovirus exposure and HLA in healthy donors. Overall study findings and caveats: When analyzed later, the rates of TCR association showed variation by HLA locus, with DRB1 the most and HLA-C the fewest.

The rearrangement links TRBV4-1 to TRBJ2-7, with TRBD2 matching 12 bases. Sequencing input: PBMCs. The origin of this receptor is a man aged 25 to 45 in good health and CMV-seropositive. The CDR3 DNA reads TGCGCCAGCAGCCAAGATGGGTACCCTAGCGGGAGGGCAGGGTACGAGCAGTACTTC. Translation: CASSQDGYPSGRAGYEQYF.